This T cell receptor (beta chain) was sequenced in a study of blood T cell repertoires in COVID-19. Across the whole study: From the United States, Italy and Spain came samples of acute and convalescent COVID-19.

Repertoires were generated with immunoSEQ multiplex PCR, while TCRdb's copy carries only in-frame clones and drops some. Among around 300,000 clones, approximately 91% were seen once, and the ten largest hold 1.5% to 2%. Recovered status in Cohort 3 required two negative PCRs, clearance, or symptom resolution. The germline V gene encodes CDR1 SGHAT and CDR2 FQNNGV. The CDR3 is made up of 15 amino acids. After removal of 5 bases from V and 1 base from J, the junction contained 2 bases not matched to a gene. This chain joins TRBV11-2 and TRBJ2-5, with 12 nucleotides matching TRBD2. The material sequenced was PBMCs or T cells enriched from blood (not recorded which). The TCR originated in a woman in her thirties or forties who had recovered from COVID-19. The chain's CDR3 is CASSRTSGIQETQYF. DNA for the CDR3: TGTGCCAGCAGCAGGACTAGCGGGATCCAAGAGACCCAGTACTTC.